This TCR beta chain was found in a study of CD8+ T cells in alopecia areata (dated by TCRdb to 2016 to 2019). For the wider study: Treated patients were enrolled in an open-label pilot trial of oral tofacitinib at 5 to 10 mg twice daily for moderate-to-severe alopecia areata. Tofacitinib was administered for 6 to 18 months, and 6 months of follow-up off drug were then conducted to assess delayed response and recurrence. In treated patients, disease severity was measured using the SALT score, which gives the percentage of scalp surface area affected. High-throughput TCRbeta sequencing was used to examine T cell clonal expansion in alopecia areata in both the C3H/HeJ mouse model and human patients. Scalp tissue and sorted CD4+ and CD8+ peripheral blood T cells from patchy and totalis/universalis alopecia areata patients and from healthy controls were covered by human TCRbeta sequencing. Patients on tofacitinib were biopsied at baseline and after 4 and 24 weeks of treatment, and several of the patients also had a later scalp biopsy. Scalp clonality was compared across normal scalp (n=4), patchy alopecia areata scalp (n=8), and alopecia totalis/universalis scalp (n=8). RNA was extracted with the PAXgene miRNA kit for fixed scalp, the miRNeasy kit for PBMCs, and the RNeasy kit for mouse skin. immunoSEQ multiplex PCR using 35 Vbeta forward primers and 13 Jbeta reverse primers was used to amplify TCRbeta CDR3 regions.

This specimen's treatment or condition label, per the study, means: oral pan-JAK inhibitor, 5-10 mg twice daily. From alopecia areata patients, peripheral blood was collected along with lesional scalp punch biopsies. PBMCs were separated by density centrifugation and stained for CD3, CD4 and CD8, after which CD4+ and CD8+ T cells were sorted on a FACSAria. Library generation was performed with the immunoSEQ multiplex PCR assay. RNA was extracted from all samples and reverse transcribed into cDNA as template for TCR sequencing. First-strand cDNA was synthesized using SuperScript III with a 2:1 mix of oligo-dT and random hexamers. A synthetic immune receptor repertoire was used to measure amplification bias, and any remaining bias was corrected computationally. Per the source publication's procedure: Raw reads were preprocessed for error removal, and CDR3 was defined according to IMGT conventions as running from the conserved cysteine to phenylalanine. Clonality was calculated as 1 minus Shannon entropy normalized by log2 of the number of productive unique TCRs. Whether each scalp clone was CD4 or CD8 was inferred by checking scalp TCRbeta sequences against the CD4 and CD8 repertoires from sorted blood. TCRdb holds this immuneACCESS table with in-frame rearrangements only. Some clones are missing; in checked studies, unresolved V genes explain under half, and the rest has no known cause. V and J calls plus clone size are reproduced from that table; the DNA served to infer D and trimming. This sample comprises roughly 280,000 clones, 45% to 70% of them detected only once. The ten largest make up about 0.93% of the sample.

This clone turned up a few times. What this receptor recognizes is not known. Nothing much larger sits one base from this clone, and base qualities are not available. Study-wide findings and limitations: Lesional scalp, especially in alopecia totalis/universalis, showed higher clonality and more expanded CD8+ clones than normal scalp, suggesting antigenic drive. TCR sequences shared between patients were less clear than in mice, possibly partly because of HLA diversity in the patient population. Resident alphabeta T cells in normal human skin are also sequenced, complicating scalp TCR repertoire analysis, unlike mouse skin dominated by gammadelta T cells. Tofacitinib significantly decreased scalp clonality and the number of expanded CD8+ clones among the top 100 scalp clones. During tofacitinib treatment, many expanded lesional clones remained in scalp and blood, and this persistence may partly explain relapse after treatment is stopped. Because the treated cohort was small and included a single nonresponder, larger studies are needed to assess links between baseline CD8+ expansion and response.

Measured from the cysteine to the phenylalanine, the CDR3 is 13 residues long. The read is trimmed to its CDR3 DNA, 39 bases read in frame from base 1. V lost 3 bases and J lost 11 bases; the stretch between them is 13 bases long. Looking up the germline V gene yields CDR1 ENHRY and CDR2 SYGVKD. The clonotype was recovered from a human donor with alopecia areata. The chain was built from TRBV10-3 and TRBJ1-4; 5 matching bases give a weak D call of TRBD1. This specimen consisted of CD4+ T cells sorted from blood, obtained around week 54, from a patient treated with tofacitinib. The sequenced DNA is TGTGCCATCAGTGATGAGGCGGGACCTAAACTGTTTTTT. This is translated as CAISDEAGPKLFF.